This note documents a single T cell receptor beta chain sequence. Its matching antigen is unknown. All patients were mismatch repair deficient, assessed by either PCR or immunohistochemistry. V was clipped by 3 bases and J by 3 bases; unmatched bases: 4. Germline V gene sequence: CDR1 KGHSH, CDR2 LQKENI. CDR3 size: 16 residues. The table came from immunoSEQ multiplex PCR; TCRdb's copy has only in-frame clones and leaves some out. Among about 16,000 clones listed, almost 85% were seen once. This specimen comes from a study of PD-1 blockade in mismatch repair-deficient tumors. Study information: Patients had 12 mismatch repair-deficient cancer types, all previously treated and progressing. Study-wide results and limits: Tumor-resident clones, often absent from pretreatment blood, expanded after pembrolizumab and then contracted.

The rearrangement links TRBV18 to TRBJ2-5; 13 bases are shared with TRBD2. The clonotype was recovered from an adult with mismatch repair-deficient cancer. The source was PBMCs, collected before pembrolizumab treatment. The CDR3 sequence: CASSPYGTSGEETQYF. Written as DNA, the CDR3 is TGTGCCAGCTCACCGTACGGGACTAGCGGGGAAGAGACCCAGTACTTC.